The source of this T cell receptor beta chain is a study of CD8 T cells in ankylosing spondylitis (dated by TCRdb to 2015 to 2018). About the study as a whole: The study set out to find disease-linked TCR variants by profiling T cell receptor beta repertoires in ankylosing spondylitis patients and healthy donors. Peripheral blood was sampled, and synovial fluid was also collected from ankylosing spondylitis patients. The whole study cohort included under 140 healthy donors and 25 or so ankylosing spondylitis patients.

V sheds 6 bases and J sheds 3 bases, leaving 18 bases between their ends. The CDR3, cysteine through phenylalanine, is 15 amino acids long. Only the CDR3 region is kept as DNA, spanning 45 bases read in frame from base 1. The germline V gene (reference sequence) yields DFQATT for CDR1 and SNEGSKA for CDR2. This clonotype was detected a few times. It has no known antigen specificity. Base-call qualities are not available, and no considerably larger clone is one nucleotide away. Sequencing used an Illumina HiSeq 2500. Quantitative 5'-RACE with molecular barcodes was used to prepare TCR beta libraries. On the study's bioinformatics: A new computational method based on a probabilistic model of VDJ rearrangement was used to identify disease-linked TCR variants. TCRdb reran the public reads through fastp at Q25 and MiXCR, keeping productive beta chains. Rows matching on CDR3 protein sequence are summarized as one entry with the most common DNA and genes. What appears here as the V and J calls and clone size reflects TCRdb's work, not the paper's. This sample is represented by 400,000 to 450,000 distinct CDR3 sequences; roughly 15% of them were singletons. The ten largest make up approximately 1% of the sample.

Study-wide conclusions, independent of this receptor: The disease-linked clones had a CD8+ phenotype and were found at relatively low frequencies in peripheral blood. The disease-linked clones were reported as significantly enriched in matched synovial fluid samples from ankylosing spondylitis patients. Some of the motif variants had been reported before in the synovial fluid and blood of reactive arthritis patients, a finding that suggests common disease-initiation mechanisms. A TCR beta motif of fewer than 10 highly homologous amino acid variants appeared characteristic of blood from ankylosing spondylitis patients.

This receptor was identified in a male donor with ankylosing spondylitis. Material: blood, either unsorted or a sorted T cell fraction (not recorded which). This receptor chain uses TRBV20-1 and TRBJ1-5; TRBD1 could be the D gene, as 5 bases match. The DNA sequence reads TGCAGTGCCCCAATAGCGGGGGGACCCAATCAGCCCCAGCATTTT. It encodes CSAPIAGGPNQPQHF.